These 3 T cell receptor beta chains share one sample of origin, sequenced in a study of OX40 agonist ivuxolimab in advanced cancers. Only in-frame clones appear in the TCRdb table, and some are missing; sequencing was by immunoSEQ multiplex PCR. Among tens of thousands of clones listed, 92% were seen once. This specimen consisted of CD4+ or CD8+ T cells sorted from blood, obtained in a trial of the OX40 agonist ivuxolimab. The receptors were gathered from an adult with an advanced solid tumor such as melanoma, head and neck, liver or kidney cancer.

V and J are TRBV9 and TRBJ2-1; TRBD2 matches 7 bases. CDR3 length: 16 amino acids. Per germline, CDR1 SGDLS and CDR2 YYNGEE. With V trimmed by 0 bases and J by 2 bases, 5 bases remained unmatched. Written as DNA, the CDR3 is TGTGCCAGCAGCGTAGCTCCTAGCGGAACCTACAATGAGCAGTTCTTC. Amino acid sequence: CASSVAPSGTYNEQFF.

In DNA, the CDR3 is TGTGCCATCCTACCTAGGGGGGGGTCCGATGAGCAGTTCTTC. Residues: CAILPRGGSDEQFF. V usage is TRBV5-4 and J usage is TRBJ2-1; tentative D call: TRBD2 (7 bases). The CDR3 spans 14 residues. Trimming removed 9 bases at V and 8 bases at J, with 21 bases between. Germline CDR1 and CDR2: SGHNT and YYREEE (reference sequence).

This sequence joins TRBV4-1 and TRBJ2-1; 12 bases align to TRBD1. This CDR3 region has 20 residues. Losses at the gene ends were 5 bases for V and 0 bases for J; bases not matched to a gene: 14. Germline V lookup: CDR1 MGHRA, CDR2 YSYEKL. The DNA for the CDR3 is TGCGCCAGCAGCTTCCCCGGGACAGGGGGCACCTTCAGCTCCTACAATGAGCAGTTCTTC. It translates to CASSFPGTGGTFSSYNEQFF.